Following are 9 T cell receptor beta chains from one sample sequenced in a study of T cells of healthy individuals. TCRdb called the 5' RACE reads again in MiXCR, with one record for every CDR3 protein. The sample includes approximately 50,000 distinct CDR3 sequences, roughly 15% of them seen just once. These receptor sequences come from a human donor in good health.

In its sample, this clonotype was seen many times. CDR3 DNA: TGTGCCAGCAGCTTAAACCAGGGGAATTCACCCCTCCACTTT. This sequence encodes CASSLNQGNSPLHF. The chain couples TRBV7-2 to TRBJ1-6; the D gene is possibly TRBD1 (6 bases). The CDR3 is 14 amino acids. The V end lost 2 bases, the J end lost 7 bases, and 9 bases lay between the germline ends. The germline gives CDR1 SGHTA, CDR2 FQGNSA.

This clonotype showed up just a few times. V gene TRBV4-1 combines with J gene TRBJ2-7, with 7 positions matching TRBD2. CDR1 and CDR2 (germline): MGHRA, YSYEKL. This CDR3 spans 13 amino acids. The J segment lost 3 bases and the V segment lost 4 bases, leaving 3 bases of the junction unmatched. The CDR3 nucleotides read TGCGCCAGCAGCCGGGACTACGGCTACGAGCAGTACTTC. Encoded protein: CASSRDYGYEQYF.

The chain employs TRBV4-3 and TRBJ2-2; D ambiguous. From germline, CDR1 is LGHNA and CDR2 YSLEER. The ends were cut back, 4 bases at V and 0 bases at J, with 6 bases in the middle. CDR3 length: 14 amino acids. The CDR3 region is CASSPVANTGELFF. CDR3 in DNA: TGCGCCAGCAGCCCCGTCGCGAACACCGGGGAGCTGTTTTTT.

This clonotype was found many times. The chain recombines TRBV19 with TRBJ2-2; 8 nucleotides line up with TRBD2. The germline CDR1 and CDR2 sequences are LNHDA and SQIVND (reference sequence). V lost 3 bases and J lost 2; bases outside the gene matches: 2. This CDR3 comprises 15 residues. The CDR3 bases are TGTGCCAGTAGTATCCGGGGGGGCAACACCGGGGAGCTGTTTTTT. Residues: CASSIRGGNTGELFF. Full variable domain (rest looked up from reference TRBV19 and TRBJ2-2): DGGITQSPKYLFRKEGQNVTLSCEQNLNHDAMYWYRQDPGQGLRLIYYSQIVNDFQKGDIAEGYSVSREKKESFPLTVTSAQKNPTAFYLCASSIRGGNTGELFFGEGSRLTVL.

Note on this clonotype: A read error may account for a junction end that differs from germline. The chain couples TRBV7-8 to TRBJ1-5; D perhaps matches TRBD1 (6 bases). CDR1 and CDR2 from the germline V gene are SGHVS and FQNEAQ. This CDR3 has 15 amino acids. This CDR3 is CASSSGQMSNQPKHF. The CDR3 nucleotides are TGTGCCAGCAGCTCTGGACAGATGAGCAATCAGCCCAAGCATTTT.

In this sample, this clonotype turned up many times. The V gene is TRBV27, the J gene TRBJ1-5; D is unclear. The CDR3 totals 15 residues. Deletions cut 1 base from V and 2 bases from J, with 9 bases between. In germline, CDR1 is MNHEY, CDR2 SMNVEV (reference sequence). Here the CDR3 DNA reads TGTGCCAGCAGTTTATACTGGTCTGGCAATCAGCCCCAGCATTTT. Its protein product is CASSLYWSGNQPQHF.

Turning to this clonotype: One end of the junction is discordant with germline, which a read error may explain. V is TRBV19 and J is TRBJ1-4, with TRBD1 as a possible D gene (5 bases). The CDR3 consists of 14 residues. Germline lookup yields CDR1 LNHDA and CDR2 SQIVND (reference sequence). DNA of the CDR3: TGTGCCAGAAGTATCTCGGGGGGGGATGAAAAACTGTTTTTT. Its protein is CARSISGGDEKLFF.

The V call is TRBV2, the J call TRBJ1-4; D is ambiguous. Germline V gene data show CDR1 as SNHLY and CDR2 as FYNNEI. Between the trimmed V and J ends, which lost 8 bases and 8 bases, there was a span of 15 bases. CDR3 length: 13 amino acids. CDR3 loop: CASGKNRAEKLFF. In nucleotides, the CDR3 is TGTGCCAGCGGGAAAAACAGAGCGGAAAAACTGTTTTTT.

This clonotype appeared many times. The chain combines TRBV20-1 with TRBJ2-7; D not certain. This CDR3 is built from 11 residues. Trimming shortened V by 3 bases and J by 7 bases, and 10 bases separated the two germline ends. Germline V CDR1 and CDR2: DFQATT, SNEGSKA (reference sequence). The chain's CDR3 is CSASRTEEQYF. The CDR3 DNA reads as TGCAGTGCTAGTCGAACGGAAGAGCAGTACTTC.